The 32 T cell receptor beta chains below come from one sample, sequenced in a study of blood T cell repertoires in COVID-19. This table comes from immunoSEQ multiplex PCR, and its TCRdb copy is limited to in-frame clones, with some not included. The table records hundreds of thousands of clones, 80% to 90% of them present only once. The material sequenced was PBMCs or T cells enriched from blood (not recorded which). These receptors originate from a woman aged 50 to 65 who had been exposed to COVID-19.

The chain employs TRBV4-3 and TRBJ1-2, with a weak D call TRBD1 (6 bases). The CDR3 loop spans 14 amino acids. Germline CDR1 is LGHNA and CDR2 is YSLEER. Trimming took off 0 bases at V and 13 bases at J, with 18 bases between the two ends. The CDR3 sequence is CASSQDRRAGVVTF. In DNA, the CDR3 is TGCGCCAGCAGCCAAGATCGAAGAGCAGGGGTGGTCACCTTC.

V and J are TRBV30 and TRBJ2-7; 7 nucleotides line up with TRBD2. Trimming removed 3 bases from V and 3 bases from J; junction bases left unmatched: 5. The CDR3 totals 13 residues. Germline values: CDR1 GTSNPN, CDR2 SVGIG (reference sequence). CDR3 amino acids: CAWSLSGGYEQYF. CDR3 DNA: TGTGCCTGGAGCCTCTCGGGGGGCTACGAGCAGTACTTC.

This chain joins TRBV28 and TRBJ1-2; no reliable D call. The germline V gene encodes CDR1 MDHEN and CDR2 SYDVKM. V shed 1 base and J shed 0 bases, with 9 bases lying between them. This CDR3 region has 15 residues. DNA for the CDR3: TGTGCCAGCAGTTTATCCCTTACAGCTAACTATGGCTACACCTTC. Translation gives CASSLSLTANYGYTF.

The chain uses TRBV6-5 and TRBJ1-4, with 10 bases aligning to TRBD1. The CDR3 spans 15 residues. The V segment lost 5 bases and the J segment 10 bases; nucleotides outside the gene matches: 10. Germline loops: CDR1 MNHEY, CDR2 SVGAGI. CDR3: CASSRPGQGLGKLFF. CDR3 in DNA: TGTGCCAGCAGTCGCCCGGGACAGGGGCTGGGAAAACTGTTTTTT.

This clone occurred a few times. The J gene is TRBJ2-3, the V gene TRBV10-3; 9 nucleotides agree with TRBD2. Germline V gene data show CDR1 as ENHRY and CDR2 as SYGVKD. The CDR3 has 15 residues. Trimming cost V 1 base and J 5 bases; bases outside gene matches: 4. DNA for the CDR3: TGTGCCATCAGTGAGTGGGGTAGCGGGGGAGATACGCAGTATTTT. Translated, it gives CAISEWGSGGDTQYF.

The rearrangement uses TRBV28 and TRBJ1-1; D call uncertain. V was shortened by 4 bases and J by 4 bases, with 16 bases between the two germline ends. This CDR3 is built from 15 residues. The germline CDR1 and CDR2 sequences are MDHEN and SYDVKM. The CDR3 protein is CASSYRGWRGTEAFF. For the CDR3, the DNA is TGTGCCAGCAGTTACAGAGGTTGGCGGGGCACTGAAGCTTTCTTT.

The chain combines TRBV5-3 with TRBJ2-7; D call uncertain. TRBV5-3 is classed as an ORF, of uncertain function. CDR3 length: 13 residues. With 3 bases removed from V and 6 bases from J, the gap between germline ends came to 13 bases. The CDR3 DNA sequence: TGTGCCAGAAGCTGGGCGTTGTGGGCCGAGCAGTACTTC. Its protein is CARSWALWAEQYF.

For this clone: Other DNA sequences in the same sample also yield this CDR3. The chain employs TRBV3-1 (or the pseudogene TRBV3-2) and TRBJ1-1, with no clear D. V was cut by 4 bases and J by 5 bases, with 11 bases left in between. From germline, CDR1 is LGHDT and CDR2 YNNKEL (reference sequence). This CDR3 has 13 amino acids. CDR3 protein: CASSPARVTEAFF. DNA of the CDR3: TGTGCCAGCAGCCCAGCGAGGGTAACTGAAGCTTTCTTT.

V and J are TRBV3-1 (or the pseudogene TRBV3-2) and TRBJ2-5; 9 nucleotides match TRBD1. The V gene end was trimmed by 1 base and the J gene end by 9 bases; junction bases not matched to a gene: 6. The germline V gene encodes CDR1 LGHDT and CDR2 YNNKEL (reference sequence). CDR3 length: 14 amino acids. CDR3 in DNA: TGTGCCAGCAGCCAAGTGGACAGGGGCGCACCCCAGTACTTC. This translates into CASSQVDRGAPQYF.

The chain is built from TRBV4-2 and TRBJ1-2; no firm D call. Germline assignment: CDR1 LGHNA and CDR2 YNFKEQ. V lost 4 bases and J 8 bases, leaving 11 bases between the germline ends. There are 12 residues in the CDR3. The CDR3 loop reads CASSRGVRGYTF. DNA of the CDR3: TGTGCCAGCAGCCGGGGAGTAAGGGGCTACACCTTC.

The chain links TRBV18 to TRBJ1-2; D uncertain. This CDR3 is built from 16 residues. V lost 5 bases and J 3 bases, leaving 19 bases between the germline ends. The germline V gene encodes CDR1 KGHSH and CDR2 LQKENI. The DNA for the CDR3 is TGTGCCAGCTCAGCAATCAAACTGGAGACTTACTATGGCTACACCTTC. This codes for CASSAIKLETYYGYTF.

About this clone itself: The same CDR3 is also encoded by other DNA sequences in this sample. The chain carries TRBV18 and TRBJ1-2, with 9 positions matching TRBD1. CDR3 size: 13 residues. Germline CDR1 is KGHSH and CDR2 is LQKENI. The ends lost 3 bases at V and 5 bases at J; junction bases unmatched: 1. CDR3 sequence: CASSPDRGYGYTF. The CDR3 DNA is TGTGCCAGCTCACCCGACAGGGGGTATGGCTACACCTTC. Full variable domain (missing parts from reference TRBV18 and TRBJ1-2): NAGVMQNPRHLVRRRGQEARLRCSPMKGHSHVYWYRQLPEEGLKFMVYLQKENIIDESGMPKERFSAEFPKEGPSILRIQQVVRGDSAAYFCASSPDRGYGYTFGSGTRLTVV.

DNA for the CDR3: TGTGCCAGCAGTGAAGGTGGACAGGGTCTACGGGGCTACACCTTC. Its protein is CASSEGGQGLRGYTF. The rearrangement joins TRBV6-1 to TRBJ1-2, with 8 bases aligning to TRBD1. Losses at the gene ends were 1 base for V and 8 bases for J; bases not matched to a gene: 9. The germline V gene has CDR1 MNHNS and CDR2 SASEGT. The CDR3 has 15 amino acids.

V and J are TRBV28 and TRBJ2-2; D possibly corresponds to TRBD1 (5 bases). CDR1 is MDHEN and CDR2 is SYDVKM in the germline V gene. The CDR3 totals 16 residues. V lost 4 bases, J lost 1 base, and 13 bases lay in between. DNA of the CDR3: TGTGCCAGCAGTTCCATAGCTCAGGGGAACACCGGGGAGCTGTTTTTT. Amino acids: CASSSIAQGNTGELFF.

This clone was seen a few times. This chain links TRBV5-4 with TRBJ1-2, with D perhaps matching TRBD1 (5 bases). Germline lookup yields CDR1 SGHNT and CDR2 YYREEE (reference sequence). V lost 0 bases to trimming and J lost 6 bases, with 15 bases between them. CDR3 length: 15 residues. Here the CDR3 reads CASSLARQGLNGYTF. In nucleotides, the CDR3 is TGTGCCAGCAGCTTGGCTCGCCAGGGTCTTAATGGCTACACCTTC.

The rearrangement links TRBV7-2 to TRBJ1-6; 8 bases map to TRBD1. Trimming took 2 bases from V and 6 from J; bases not matched to a gene: 6. Germline values: CDR1 SGHTA, CDR2 FQGNSA. This CDR3 has 16 residues. This chain's CDR3 is CASSLQLTGVNSPLHF. CDR3 sequence (DNA): TGTGCCAGCAGCTTACAACTGACAGGGGTTAATTCACCCCTCCACTTT.

This chain connects TRBV12-3 or TRBV12-4 to TRBJ1-1; no definite D call. Trimming shortened V by 3 bases and J by 7 bases, and 9 bases separated the two germline ends. The CDR3 is 12 residues long. The CDR3 DNA is TGTGCCAGCAGTTTTGGAGAGATTGAAGCTTTCTTT. Protein product: CASSFGEIEAFF.

This clone showed up just a few times. The chain joins TRBV19 to TRBJ1-6; 11 bases map to TRBD1. Per the germline V gene, CDR1 is LNHDA and CDR2 is SQIVND (reference sequence). The V gene end was trimmed by 3 bases and the J gene end by 5 bases; junction bases not matched to a gene: 6. The CDR3 contains 17 residues. This chain's CDR3 is CASSIGTGGEDNSPLHF. The CDR3 region has the DNA TGTGCCAGTAGTATCGGGACAGGGGGTGAGGATAATTCACCCCTCCACTTT.

V gene TRBV12-3 or TRBV12-4 combines with J gene TRBJ2-2; D gene uncertain. V lost 7 bases, J lost 1 base, and 7 bases lay in between. CDR3 size: 13 residues. The chain's CDR3 is CASTPLNTGELFF. CDR3 nucleotide sequence: TGTGCCAGCACGCCACTGAACACCGGGGAGCTGTTTTTT.

The chain combines TRBV10-3 with TRBJ1-1, with a tentative D call TRBD1 (5 bases). Deletions cut 0 bases from V and 0 bases from J, with 14 bases between. Germline V lookup: CDR1 ENHRY, CDR2 SYGVKD. The CDR3 totals 17 residues. The CDR3 spells CAISESLGQSMNTEAFF. The CDR3 DNA reads as TGTGCCATCAGTGAGTCCTTGGGGCAGAGCATGAACACTGAAGCTTTCTTT.

This chain joins TRBV9 and TRBJ2-2; no reliable D call. Looked up from germline, CDR1 is SGDLS and CDR2 is YYNGEE. V was clipped by 0 bases and J by 3 bases, with 3 bases between them. The CDR3 is 13 amino acids. Here the CDR3 reads CASSVADTGELFF. The CDR3 bases are TGTGCCAGCAGCGTAGCGGACACCGGGGAGCTGTTTTTT.

This clone was seen a few times. The chain employs TRBV5-4 and TRBJ2-5; 12 nucleotides match TRBD2. The V gene end was trimmed by 3 bases and the J gene end by 1 base; junction bases not matched to a gene: 1. Germline V gene lookup returns CDR1 SGHNT and CDR2 YYREEE (reference sequence). The CDR3 contains 15 residues. The CDR3 here is CASSSLAGGQETQYF. CDR3 nucleotide sequence: TGTGCCAGCAGCTCACTAGCGGGGGGCCAAGAGACCCAGTACTTC. The whole variable domain, filled in from reference TRBV5-4 and TRBJ2-5, reads ETGVTQSPTHLIKTRGQQVTLRCSSQSGHNTVSWYQQALGQGPQFIFQYYREEENGRGNFPPRFSGLQFPNYSSELNVNALELDDSALYLCASSSLAGGQETQYFGPGTRLLVL.

The chain carries TRBV5-6 and TRBJ1-4, with D maybe TRBD1 (6 bases). Looked up from germline, CDR1 is SGHDT and CDR2 is YYEEEE. The CDR3 sequence is 14 residues long. V gave up 7 bases and J gave up 5 bases, with 15 bases separating them. The CDR3 bases are TGTGCCAGCTCCTGGGCCACAGGGAATGAAAAACTGTTTTTT. Its translation is CASSWATGNEKLFF.

J is TRBJ2-5 and V is TRBV2, with 12 bases lining up with TRBD2. The CDR3 runs 13 residues. Looked up from germline, CDR1 is SNHLY and CDR2 is FYNNEI. J gave up 6 bases and V 9 bases, and 5 bases lay outside the gene matches. The CDR3 sequence: CARGLAGSKTQYF. Here the CDR3 DNA reads TGTGCCAGAGGACTAGCGGGGTCAAAGACCCAGTACTTC.

This chain uses TRBV19 with TRBJ1-5; 7 bases align to TRBD1. V lost 6 bases to trimming and J lost 4 bases; unmatched junction nucleotides: 9. The CDR3 consists of 15 residues. Germline CDR1 reads LNHDA; CDR2 reads SQIVND (reference sequence). CDR3 DNA: TGTGCCAGTAGCTTGGAGGGGGCGCGGAATCAGCCCCAGCATTTT. Its translation is CASSLEGARNQPQHF.

V is TRBV18 and J is TRBJ2-4, with D perhaps TRBD1 (6 bases). The CDR3 is made up of 13 amino acids. Per germline, CDR1 KGHSH and CDR2 LQKENI. Trimming shortened V by 3 bases and J by 8 bases, and 11 bases separated the two germline ends. Here the CDR3 reads CASSPPRGDIQYF. CDR3 coding DNA: TGTGCCAGCTCACCCCCCAGGGGAGACATTCAGTACTTC.

This sequence joins TRBV19 and TRBJ1-1, with TRBD1 matching 7 bases. Unmatched junction bases numbered 4, after V lost 5 bases and J lost 7 bases. CDR3 length: 12 amino acids. Germline V gene data show CDR1 as LNHDA and CDR2 as SQIVND (reference sequence). CDR3 nucleotides: TGTGCCAGTAGTCTTCGGACAGGTGAAGCTTTCTTT. It yields the protein CASSLRTGEAFF.

This sequence joins TRBV19 and TRBJ2-3; 7 positions match TRBD2. Germline CDR1 LNHDA, CDR2 SQIVND (reference sequence). This CDR3 is 16 amino acids long. With 4 bases clipped from V and 1 base from J, the junction kept 8 bases outside the gene matches. CDR3 protein: CASSTQATSGTDTQYF. As DNA, the CDR3 is TGTGCCAGTAGTACCCAAGCCACTAGCGGCACAGATACGCAGTATTTT. The entire variable domain, with the rest obtained from reference TRBV19 and TRBJ2-3, is as follows: DGGITQSPKYLFRKEGQNVTLSCEQNLNHDAMYWYRQDPGQGLRLIYYSQIVNDFQKGDIAEGYSVSREKKESFPLTVTSAQKNPTAFYLCASSTQATSGTDTQYFGPGTRLTVL.

The chain is built from TRBV18 and TRBJ2-7; TRBD1 aligns across 9 bases. This CDR3 is built from 15 residues. The germline V gene encodes CDR1 KGHSH and CDR2 LQKENI. The junction had 4 bases not matched to a gene; V was cut back by 4 bases and J by 0 bases. CDR3 loop: CASSRGTGSSYEQYF. The CDR3 region has the DNA TGTGCCAGCTCACGAGGGACAGGGAGCTCCTACGAGCAGTACTTC.

The chain's CDR3 is CASSEIGTSAGELFF. The CDR3 DNA follows: TGTGCCAGCAGTGAAATCGGGACTAGCGCCGGGGAGCTGTTTTTT. The gene calls are TRBV6-1 and TRBJ2-2; 10 bases match TRBD2. Germline-derived CDR1 and CDR2 are MNHNS and SASEGT. The J segment lost 6 bases and the V segment lost 2 bases, leaving 3 bases of the junction unmatched. There are 15 residues in the CDR3.

This sequence joins TRBV11-2 and TRBJ2-1; D is unresolved. Germline V CDR1 and CDR2: SGHAT, FQNNGV. Trimming removed 2 bases from V and 0 bases from J, with 8 bases in between. The CDR3 contains 15 residues. CDR3 bases: TGTGCCAGCAGCTTAATCGCGGCCTCCTACAATGAGCAGTTCTTC. Protein product: CASSLIAASYNEQFF.

The chain couples TRBV7-2 to TRBJ2-1; D possibly corresponds to TRBD1 (6 bases). V dropped 0 bases and J dropped 4 bases, with 10 bases sitting between them. The V gene's germline CDR1 is SGHTA and CDR2 FQGNSA. The CDR3 contains 15 residues. CDR3 DNA: TGTGCCAGCAGCTTAGCAGGGGGTACTTACAATGAGCAGTTCTTC. Amino acid sequence: CASSLAGGTYNEQFF.